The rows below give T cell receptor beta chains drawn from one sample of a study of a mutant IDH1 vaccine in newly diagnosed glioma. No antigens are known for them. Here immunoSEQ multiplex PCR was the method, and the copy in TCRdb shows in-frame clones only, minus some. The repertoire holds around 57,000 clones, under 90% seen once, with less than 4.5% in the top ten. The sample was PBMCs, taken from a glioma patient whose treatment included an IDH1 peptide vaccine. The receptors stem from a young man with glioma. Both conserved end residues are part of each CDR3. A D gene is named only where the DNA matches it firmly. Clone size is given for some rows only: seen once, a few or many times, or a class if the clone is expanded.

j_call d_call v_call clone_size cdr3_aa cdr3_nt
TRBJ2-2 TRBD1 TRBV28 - CASSLVQGAGGELFF TGTGCCAGCAGTTTGGTACAGGGGGCAGGCGGGGAGCTGTTTTTT
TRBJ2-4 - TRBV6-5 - CATRSSGQNIQYF TGTGCCACCCGCAGTAGCGGCCAAAACATTCAGTACTTC
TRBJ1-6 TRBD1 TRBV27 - CASRAATGENSPLHF TGTGCCAGCCGGGCTGCGACAGGGGAGAATTCACCCCTCCACTTT
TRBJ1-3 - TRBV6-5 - CASSSDSSGNTIYF TGTGCCAGCAGCTCAGACAGCTCTGGAAACACCATATATTTT
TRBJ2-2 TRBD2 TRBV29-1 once CSVRTSGGHTGELFF TGCAGCGTGCGAACTAGCGGGGGCCACACCGGGGAGCTGTTTTTT
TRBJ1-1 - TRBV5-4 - CASSLGVTEAFF TGTGCCAGCAGCTTGGGGGTTACTGAAGCTTTCTTT
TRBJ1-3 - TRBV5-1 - CASSLEVQRPGNTIYF TGCGCCAGCAGCTTGGAGGTCCAAAGGCCTGGAAACACCATATATTTT
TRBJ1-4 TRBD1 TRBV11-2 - CASSSHGTGGEKLFF TGTGCCAGCAGCTCACACGGGACAGGGGGCGAAAAACTGTTTTTT
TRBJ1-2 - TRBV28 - CASSLNRGNYGYTF TGTGCCAGCAGTTTAAACAGAGGAAACTATGGCTACACCTTC
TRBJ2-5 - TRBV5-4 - CASSPRDSQETQYF TGTGCCAGCAGCCCACGGGACTCACAAGAGACCCAGTACTTC
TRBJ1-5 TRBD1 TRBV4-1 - CASSQLSGGTGNQPQHF TGCGCCAGCAGCCAACTATCAGGGGGAACTGGCAATCAGCCCCAGCATTTT
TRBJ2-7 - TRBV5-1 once CASSLEGTDEQYF TGCGCCAGCAGCTTGGAGGGGACGGACGAGCAGTACTTC
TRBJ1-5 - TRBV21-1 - CASSKGADNQPQHF TGTGCCAGCAGCAAAGGTGCAGACAATCAGCCCCAGCATTTT
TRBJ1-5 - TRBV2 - CASKRGDSNQPQHF TGTGCCAGCAAAAGGGGGGATAGCAATCAGCCCCAGCATTTT
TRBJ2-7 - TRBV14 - CASSQDHGYEQYF TGTGCCAGCAGCCAAGATCACGGGTACGAGCAGTACTTC
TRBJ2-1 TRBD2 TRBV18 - CASSPEGLAGGYEQFF TGTGCCAGCTCACCAGAGGGACTAGCGGGGGGTTATGAGCAGTTCTTC
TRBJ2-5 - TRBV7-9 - CASSPSFTGRIETQYF TGTGCCAGCAGCCCTAGCTTCACAGGGCGGATAGAGACCCAGTACTTC
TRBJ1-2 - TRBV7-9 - CASSLADRQKDGYTF TGTGCCAGCAGCTTAGCCGACCGACAGAAAGATGGCTACACCTTC
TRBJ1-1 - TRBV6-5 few CASSYSTGTLGTEAFF TGTGCCAGCAGCTACTCGACCGGGACTCTTGGTACTGAAGCTTTCTTT
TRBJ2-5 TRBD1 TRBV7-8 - CASSLARDRVGGQETQYF TGTGCCAGCAGCTTAGCTAGGGACAGGGTTGGAGGCCAAGAGACCCAGTACTTC
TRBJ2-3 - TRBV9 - CASSVEAGSTDTQYF TGTGCCAGCAGCGTAGAGGCGGGAAGCACAGATACGCAGTATTTT
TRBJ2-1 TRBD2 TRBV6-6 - CASSYSGLAGENEQFF TGTGCCAGCAGTTACTCGGGACTAGCGGGGGAGAATGAGCAGTTCTTC
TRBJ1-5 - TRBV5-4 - CASSLRGTGEIYGNQPQHF TGTGCCAGCAGCTTGCGGGGGACGGGGGAGATATATGGCAATCAGCCCCAGCATTTT
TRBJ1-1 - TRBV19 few CASKGTENTEAFF TGTGCCAGTAAGGGGACCGAGAACACTGAAGCTTTCTTT
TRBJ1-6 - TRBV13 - CASSLVGINSPLHF TGTGCCAGCAGCTTAGTAGGCATCAATTCACCCCTCCACTTT
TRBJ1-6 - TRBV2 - CASSPGEQDSPLHF TGTGCCAGCAGCCCCGGAGAGCAGGATTCACCCCTCCACTTT
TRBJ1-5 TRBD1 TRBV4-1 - CASSQTSGGAIQPQHF TGCGCCAGCAGCCAAACCTCAGGGGGCGCGATTCAGCCCCAGCATTTT